This T cell receptor beta chain was obtained from a study of T-cell memory formation after mild COVID-19. Study in general: Clustering of TCRs was largely donor specific.

TCRdb recomputed calls from the 5' RACE reads with MiXCR, one row per CDR3 protein. There are 200,000 to 250,000 distinct CDR3 sequences in the sample; around a tenth occur only once, and 20% to 25% lies in the top ten. Study-wide results and limits: CD4+ contracting clones lay mainly in CM and EM, CD8+ ones in EMRA. Clones that got smaller from day 15 to 85 had even CD4/CD8, while clones growing later tipped toward CD4+.

This clonotype was counted at least ten times. What it binds is not known. The CDR3 sequence is 15 residues long. V was clipped by 6 bases and J by 6 bases; unmatched bases: 8. This sequence was found in a man in his late teens or twenties who had mild COVID-19 (a few samples of this study predate the infection). Cell type and time point are not known. The sequenced sample consisted of PBMCs or a T cell subset sorted from them (not recorded which). This rearrangement joins TRBV12-3 or TRBV12-4 to TRBJ2-5, with TRBD1 identical over 12 bases. The CDR3 sequence: CASRNSGQGAKTQYF. The DNA of the CDR3 is TGTGCCAGCAGGAACTCGGGACAGGGGGCGAAGACCCAGTACTTC.